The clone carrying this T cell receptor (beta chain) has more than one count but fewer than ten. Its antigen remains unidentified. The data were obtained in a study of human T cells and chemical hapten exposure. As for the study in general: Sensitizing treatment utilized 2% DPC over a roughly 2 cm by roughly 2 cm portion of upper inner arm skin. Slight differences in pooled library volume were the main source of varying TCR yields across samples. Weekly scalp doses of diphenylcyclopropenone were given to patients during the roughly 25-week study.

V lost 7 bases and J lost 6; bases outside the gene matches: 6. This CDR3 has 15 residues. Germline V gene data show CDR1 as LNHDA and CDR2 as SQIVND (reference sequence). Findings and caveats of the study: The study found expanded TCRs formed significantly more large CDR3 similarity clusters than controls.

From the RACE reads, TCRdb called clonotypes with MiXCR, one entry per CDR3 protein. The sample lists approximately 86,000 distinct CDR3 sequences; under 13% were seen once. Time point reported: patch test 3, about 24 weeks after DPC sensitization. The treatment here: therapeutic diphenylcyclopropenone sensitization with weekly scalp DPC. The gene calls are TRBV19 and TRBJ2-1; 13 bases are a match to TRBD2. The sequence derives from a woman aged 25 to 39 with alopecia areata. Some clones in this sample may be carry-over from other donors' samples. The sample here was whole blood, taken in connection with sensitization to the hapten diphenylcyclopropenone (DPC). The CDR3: CASKRTSGSGNEQFF. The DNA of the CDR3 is TGTGCCAGTAAGCGGACTAGCGGGAGTGGCAATGAGCAGTTCTTC.